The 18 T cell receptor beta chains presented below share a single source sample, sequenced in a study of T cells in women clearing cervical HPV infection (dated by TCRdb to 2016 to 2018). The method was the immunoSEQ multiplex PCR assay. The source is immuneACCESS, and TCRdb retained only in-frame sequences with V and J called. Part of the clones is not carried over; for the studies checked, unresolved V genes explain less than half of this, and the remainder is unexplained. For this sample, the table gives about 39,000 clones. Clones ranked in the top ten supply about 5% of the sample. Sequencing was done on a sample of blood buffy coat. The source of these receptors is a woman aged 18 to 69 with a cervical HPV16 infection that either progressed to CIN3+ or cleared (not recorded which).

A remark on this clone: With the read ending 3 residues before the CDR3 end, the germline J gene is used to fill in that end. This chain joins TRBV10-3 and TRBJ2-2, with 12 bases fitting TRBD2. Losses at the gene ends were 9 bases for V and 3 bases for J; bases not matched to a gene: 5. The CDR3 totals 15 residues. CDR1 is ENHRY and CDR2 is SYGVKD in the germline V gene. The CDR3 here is CAIYGLAGYTGELFF. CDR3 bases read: TGTGCCATATACGGACTAGCGGGATACACCGGGGAG.

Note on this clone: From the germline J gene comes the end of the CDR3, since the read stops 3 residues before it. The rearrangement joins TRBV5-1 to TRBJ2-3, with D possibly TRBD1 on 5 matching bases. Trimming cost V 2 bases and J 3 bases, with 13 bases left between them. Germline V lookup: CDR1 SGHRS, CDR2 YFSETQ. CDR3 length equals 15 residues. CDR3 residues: CASSLGDRATDTQYF. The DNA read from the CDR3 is TGCGCCAGCAGCTTAGGAGACAGAGCTACAGATACG.

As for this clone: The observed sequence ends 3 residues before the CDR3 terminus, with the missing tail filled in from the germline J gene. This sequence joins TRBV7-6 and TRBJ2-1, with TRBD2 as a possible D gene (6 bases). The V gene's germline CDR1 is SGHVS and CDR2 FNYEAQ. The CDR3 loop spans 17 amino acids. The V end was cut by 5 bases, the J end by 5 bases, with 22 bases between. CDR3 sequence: CASSHPKSGRIHNEQFF. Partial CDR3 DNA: TGTGCCAGCAGCCACCCTAAGAGCGGGCGAATTCACAATGAG. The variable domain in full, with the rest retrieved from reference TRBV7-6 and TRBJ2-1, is GAGVSQSPRYKVTKRGQDVALRCDPISGHVSLYWYRQALGQGPEFLTYFNYEAQQDKSGLPNDRFSAERPEGSISTLTIQRTEQRDSAMYRCASSHPKSGRIHNEQFFGPGTRLTVL.

Incomplete CDR3 DNA: TGCGCCAGCAGCCCCCGGAGCGGGGGGGCAAACAAAAATGAG. This gives the protein CASSPRSGGANKNE. The whole CDR3 sequence reads CASSPRSGGANKNEQFF. The chain combines TRBV5-1 with TRBJ2-1; TRBD2 matches at 10 bases. Read data end 3 residues before the CDR3 end; the end is taken from the germline J gene. The V segment lost 4 bases and the J segment 7 bases; nucleotides outside the gene matches: 14. Germline-derived CDR1 and CDR2 are SGHRS and YFSETQ. This CDR3 is built from 17 residues.

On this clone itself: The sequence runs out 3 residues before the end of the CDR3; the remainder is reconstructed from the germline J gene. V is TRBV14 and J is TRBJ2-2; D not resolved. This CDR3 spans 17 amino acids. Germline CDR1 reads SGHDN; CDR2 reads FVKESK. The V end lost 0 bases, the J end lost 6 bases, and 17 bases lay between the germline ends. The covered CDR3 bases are TGTGCCAGCAGCCAAGATATGAGGTCCCGTCGTGCCGGGGAG. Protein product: CASSQDMRSRRAGE. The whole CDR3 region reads CASSQDMRSRRAGELFF.

The DNA read from the CDR3 is TGTGCCAGCAGTCCGGGGACAGGGGGCTTGTTTCGACCC. It yields the protein CASSPGTGGLFRP. The CDR3, in full, reads CASSPGTGGLFRPLHF. J is TRBJ1-6 and V is TRBV6-2 or TRBV6-3, with 12 positions matching TRBD1. The read is 3 residues too short to cover the CDR3 end, so that end is filled in from the germline J gene. J gave up 12 bases and V 5 bases, and 11 bases lay outside the gene matches. Germline values: CDR1 MNHEY, CDR2 SVGEGT. This CDR3 is built from 16 residues.

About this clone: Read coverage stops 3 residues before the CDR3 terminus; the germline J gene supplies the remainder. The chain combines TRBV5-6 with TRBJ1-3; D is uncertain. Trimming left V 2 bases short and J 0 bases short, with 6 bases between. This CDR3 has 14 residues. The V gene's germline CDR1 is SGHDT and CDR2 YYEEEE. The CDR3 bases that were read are TGTGCCAGCAGCTTATCCGGCTCTGGAAACACC. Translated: CASSLSGSGNT. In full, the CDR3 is CASSLSGSGNTIYF.

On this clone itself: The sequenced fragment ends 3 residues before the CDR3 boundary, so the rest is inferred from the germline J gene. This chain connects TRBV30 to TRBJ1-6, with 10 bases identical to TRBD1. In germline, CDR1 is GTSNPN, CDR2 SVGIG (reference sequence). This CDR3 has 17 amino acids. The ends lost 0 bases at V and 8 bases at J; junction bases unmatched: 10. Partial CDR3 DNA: TGTGCCTGGAGTGTACGGGGGGGGACAGGGGTAGATTCACCC. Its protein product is CAWSVRGGTGVDSP. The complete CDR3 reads CAWSVRGGTGVDSPLHF.

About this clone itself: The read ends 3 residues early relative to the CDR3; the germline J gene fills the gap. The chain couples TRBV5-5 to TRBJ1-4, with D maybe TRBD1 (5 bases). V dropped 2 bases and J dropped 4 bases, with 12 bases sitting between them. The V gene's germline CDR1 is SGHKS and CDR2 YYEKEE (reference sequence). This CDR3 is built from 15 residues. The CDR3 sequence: CASSFLDRVNEKLFF. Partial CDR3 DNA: TGTGCCAGCAGCTTTCTTGACAGAGTTAATGAAAAA.

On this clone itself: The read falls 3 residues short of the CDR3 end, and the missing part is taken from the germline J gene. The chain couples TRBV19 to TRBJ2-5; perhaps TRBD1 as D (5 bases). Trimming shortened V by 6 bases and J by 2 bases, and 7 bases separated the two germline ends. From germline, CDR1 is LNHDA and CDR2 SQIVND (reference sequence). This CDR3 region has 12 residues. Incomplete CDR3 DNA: TGTGCCAGTAGAGGGGTTCAAGAGACC. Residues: CASRGVQET. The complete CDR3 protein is CASRGVQETQYF.

The sequenced CDR3 bases are TGCGCCAGCAGCTTGGCCGGGCTAGCGAACAATGAG. Translating gives CASSLAGLANNE. The entire CDR3 is CASSLAGLANNEQFF. The chain employs TRBV5-1 and TRBJ2-1; D might be TRBD2 (6 bases). The sequenced fragment ends 3 residues before the CDR3 boundary, so the rest is inferred from the germline J gene. Germline V gives CDR1 SGHRS, CDR2 YFSETQ. The CDR3 length is 15 residues. The V and J ends lost 0 bases and 5 bases respectively, with 12 bases between them. Full variable domain (remainder filled in from reference TRBV5-1 and TRBJ2-1): KAGVTQTPRYLIKTRGQQVTLSCSPISGHRSVSWYQQTPGQGLQFLFEYFSETQRNKGNFPGRFSGRQFSNSRSEMNVSTLELGDSALYLCASSLAGLANNEQFFGPGTRLTVL.

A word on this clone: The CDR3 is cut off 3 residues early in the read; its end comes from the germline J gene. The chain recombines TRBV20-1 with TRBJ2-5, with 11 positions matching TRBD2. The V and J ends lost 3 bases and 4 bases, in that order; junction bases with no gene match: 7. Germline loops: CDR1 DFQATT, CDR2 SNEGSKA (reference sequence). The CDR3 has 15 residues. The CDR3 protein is CSARTSGEGLETQYF. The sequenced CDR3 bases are TGCAGTGCTAGGACTAGCGGGGAGGGTCTAGAGACC.

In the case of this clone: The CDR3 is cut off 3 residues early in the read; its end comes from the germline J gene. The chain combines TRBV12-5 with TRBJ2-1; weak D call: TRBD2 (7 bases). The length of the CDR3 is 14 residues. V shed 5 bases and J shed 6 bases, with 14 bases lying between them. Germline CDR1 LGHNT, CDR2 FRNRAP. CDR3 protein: CASGPGGSVNEQFF. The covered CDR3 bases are TGTGCTAGTGGTCCGGGGGGCAGTGTCAATGAG.

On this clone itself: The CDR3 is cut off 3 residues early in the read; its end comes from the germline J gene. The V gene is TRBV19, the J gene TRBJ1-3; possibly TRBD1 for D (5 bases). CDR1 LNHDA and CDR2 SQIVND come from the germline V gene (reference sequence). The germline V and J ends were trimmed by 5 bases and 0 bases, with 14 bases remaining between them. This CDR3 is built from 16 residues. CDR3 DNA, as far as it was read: TGTGCCAGTAGTCTGAGACAGTCGAGCTCTGGAAACACC. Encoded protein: CASSLRQSSSGNT. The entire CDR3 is CASSLRQSSSGNTIYF.

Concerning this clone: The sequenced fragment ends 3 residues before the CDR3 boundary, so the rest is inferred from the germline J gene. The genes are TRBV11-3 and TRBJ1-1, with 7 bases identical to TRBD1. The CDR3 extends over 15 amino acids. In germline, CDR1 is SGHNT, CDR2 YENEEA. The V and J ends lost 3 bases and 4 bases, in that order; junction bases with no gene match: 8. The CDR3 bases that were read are TGTGCCAGCAGCTTTACCTCACAGGGGAGCACTGAA. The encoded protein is CASSFTSQGSTE. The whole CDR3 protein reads CASSFTSQGSTEAFF.

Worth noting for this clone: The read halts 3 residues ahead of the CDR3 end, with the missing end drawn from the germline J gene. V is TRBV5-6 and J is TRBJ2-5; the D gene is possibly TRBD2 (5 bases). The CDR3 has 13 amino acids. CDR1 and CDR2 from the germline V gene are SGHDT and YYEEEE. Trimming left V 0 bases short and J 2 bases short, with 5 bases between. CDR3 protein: CASSLGGQETQYF. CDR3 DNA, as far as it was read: TGTGCCAGCAGCTTGGGCGGGCAAGAGACC.

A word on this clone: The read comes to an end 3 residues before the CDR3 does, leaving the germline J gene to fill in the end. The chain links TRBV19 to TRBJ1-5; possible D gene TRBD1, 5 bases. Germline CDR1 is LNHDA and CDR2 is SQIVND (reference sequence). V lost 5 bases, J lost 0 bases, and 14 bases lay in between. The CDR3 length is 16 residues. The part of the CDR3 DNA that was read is TGTGCCAGTAGTGGTGAGGGACTCTATAGCAATCAGCCC. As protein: CASSGEGLYSNQP. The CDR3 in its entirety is CASSGEGLYSNQPQHF.

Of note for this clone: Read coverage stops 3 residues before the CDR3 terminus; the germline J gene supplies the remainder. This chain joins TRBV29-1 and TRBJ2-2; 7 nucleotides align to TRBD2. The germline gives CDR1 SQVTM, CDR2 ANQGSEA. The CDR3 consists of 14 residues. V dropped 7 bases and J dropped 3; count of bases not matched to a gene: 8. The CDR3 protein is CSAQAGSHTGELFF. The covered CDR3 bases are TGCAGCGCACAAGCGGGGTCTCACACCGGGGAG.